Shown below are 8 T cell receptor beta chains from a single sample sequenced in a study of T cell changes during pregnancy in multiple sclerosis. Measured with immunoSEQ multiplex PCR; TCRdb has only the in-frame clones, and not every one. The top ten hold roughly 3.6% of the sample, which has tens of thousands of clones, roughly 92% seen once. The input for sequencing was peripheral blood, taken after pregnancy. Every receptor here comes from a female donor in good health, enrolled as a control in a pregnancy study.

This chain joins TRBV28 and TRBJ2-5, with TRBD1 identical over 9 bases. Trimming removed 7 bases from V and 4 bases from J; junction bases left unmatched: 10. The CDR3 runs 15 residues. The V gene's germline CDR1 is MDHEN and CDR2 SYDVKM. CDR3 amino acids: CASTLRDRVSETQYF. In DNA form, the CDR3 reads TGTGCCAGCACCCTCCGGGACAGGGTGTCAGAGACCCAGTACTTC.

This clone was observed a single time. This chain uses TRBV5-6 with TRBJ1-2; perhaps TRBD1 as D (6 bases). CDR3 length equals 12 residues. V was shortened by 3 bases and J by 6 bases, with 9 bases between the two germline ends. Per germline, CDR1 SGHDT and CDR2 YYEEEE. CDR3 sequence: CASSSGQHGYTF. The CDR3 DNA sequence: TGTGCCAGCAGCTCGGGACAACATGGCTACACCTTC.

The J gene is TRBJ2-5, the V gene TRBV5-1; 10 bases align to TRBD2. Germline CDR1 and CDR2: SGHRS and YFSETQ. The CDR3 loop spans 17 amino acids. V lost 0 bases, J lost 5 bases, and 10 bases stayed unmatched. CDR3 nucleotide sequence: TGCGCCAGCAGCTTGGGGGGGACTAGCGATACCTGGGAGACCCAGTACTTC. As protein: CASSLGGTSDTWETQYF.

This clone has just a few counts. The genes are TRBV6-1 and TRBJ1-2, with no clear D. The germline V and J ends were trimmed by 0 bases and 8 bases, with 13 bases remaining between them. Per the germline V gene, CDR1 is MNHNS and CDR2 is SASEGT. The CDR3 runs 14 residues. CDR3 in DNA: TGTGCCAGCAGTGAAGCGCTAGAGGCTTCCGGCTACACCTTC. Its translation: CASSEALEASGYTF.

The rearrangement uses TRBV6-1 and TRBJ2-1, with D tentatively TRBD1 (5 bases). The length of the CDR3 is 15 residues. Looked up from germline, CDR1 is MNHNS and CDR2 is SASEGT. V dropped 4 bases and J dropped 3 bases, with 13 bases sitting between them. In DNA form, the CDR3 reads TGTGCCAGCAGTGGACAGTCCTCCTTCTACAATGAGCAGTTCTTC. As protein: CASSGQSSFYNEQFF.

This chain uses TRBV10-2 with TRBJ2-7, with 9 bases that match TRBD2. Germline loops: CDR1 WSHSY, CDR2 SAAADI. Trimming cost V 4 bases and J 3 bases; bases outside gene matches: 7. This CDR3 is built from 15 residues. DNA for the CDR3: TGCGCCAGCAGTGTGGCGAATAGCGGGGGCTACGAGCAGTACTTC. This codes for CASSVANSGGYEQYF.

V gene TRBV5-6 combines with J gene TRBJ2-3, with 9 nucleotides matching TRBD1. Germline V lookup: CDR1 SGHDT, CDR2 YYEEEE. CDR3 length: 15 amino acids. J was trimmed by 6 bases and V by 0 bases; bases with no gene match: 5. CDR3 protein: CASSLVGTGTDTQYF. The CDR3 DNA reads as TGTGCCAGCAGCTTGGTAGGGACAGGGACTGATACGCAGTATTTT.

The rearrangement uses TRBV28 and TRBJ1-5; the match to TRBD1 covers 8 bases. The V and J ends lost 6 bases and 5 bases, in that order; junction bases with no gene match: 9. The CDR3 is 15 amino acids. The germline CDR1 and CDR2 sequences are MDHEN and SYDVKM. CDR3 DNA: TGTGCCAGCAGAGATCCGGGACAGGATTATCAGCCCCAGCATTTT. Translated, it gives CASRDPGQDYQPQHF.